This T cell receptor beta chain stems from a study of blood T cell repertoires in COVID-19. The V gene's germline CDR1 is MGHDK and CDR2 SYGVNS. This CDR3 contains 13 residues. Unmatched junction bases numbered 6, after V lost 8 bases and J lost 2 bases. Profiling relied on immunoSEQ multiplex PCR, and the TCRdb table lists in-frame clones only, not all of them. Among more than 90,000 clones listed, more than 80% were seen once. This clonotype was obtained from a human donor in a cohort sampled during active COVID-19. Sequenced sample: peripheral blood. This chain connects TRBV25-1 to TRBJ2-7, with 7 bases lining up with TRBD1. The CDR3 coding sequence is TGTGCCAGCCGGGACAGTTGGACCTACGAGCAGTACTTC. The encoded protein is CASRDSWTYEQYF.